A single sample gave rise to the 16 T cell receptor beta chains below, sequenced in a study of blood T cell repertoires in COVID-19. Using immunoSEQ multiplex PCR, the repertoire was profiled, and TCRdb retains in-frame clones only, with some absent. This table holds 130,000 to 150,000 clones, 70% to 85% found once. Sequencing input: peripheral blood. The source of these receptors is a man between 60 and 75 years old with acute or convalescent COVID-19.

V usage is TRBV4-3 and J usage is TRBJ2-4; D not certain. This CDR3 contains 14 residues. CDR1 is LGHNA and CDR2 is YSLEER in the germline V gene. V was trimmed by 0 bases and J by 2 bases, leaving 5 bases between them. The CDR3 reads CASSQEASKNIQYF. The CDR3 bases are TGCGCCAGCAGCCAAGAGGCTTCCAAAAACATTCAGTACTTC.

This clone has a handful of counts. The chain joins TRBV27 to TRBJ1-3; D is unresolved. CDR1 is MNHEY and CDR2 is SMNVEV in the germline V gene (reference sequence). V gave up 7 bases and J gave up 0 bases, with 13 bases separating them. The CDR3 consists of 15 residues. CDR3 sequence reads: CASIPGVSSGNTIYF. Here the CDR3 DNA reads TGTGCCAGCATCCCCGGGGTGAGCTCTGGAAACACCATATATTTT.

This clone was counted between two and nine times. The rearrangement uses TRBV19 and TRBJ1-5; 7 positions agree with TRBD1. Germline values: CDR1 LNHDA, CDR2 SQIVND (reference sequence). The CDR3 spans 14 residues. Trimming took 1 base from V and 4 from J; bases not matched to a gene: 1. For the CDR3, the DNA is TGTGCCAGTAGTATAGGGACAGGAAATCAGCCCCAGCATTTT. Translating gives CASSIGTGNQPQHF.

In DNA form, the CDR3 reads TGTGCCAGCTCCAGGGGACAGGGCTCTGGAAACACCATATATTTT. It yields the protein CASSRGQGSGNTIYF. The chain joins TRBV2 to TRBJ1-3; 9 bases align to TRBD1. CDR1 is SNHLY and CDR2 is FYNNEI in the germline V gene. J was trimmed by 0 bases and V by 8 bases; bases with no gene match: 5. The CDR3 length is 15 residues. Full variable domain (remainder filled in from reference TRBV2 and TRBJ1-3): EPEVTQTPSHQVTQMGQEVILRCVPISNHLYFYWYRQILGQKVEFLVSFYNNEISEKSEIFDDQFSVERPDGSNFTLKIRSTKLEDSAMYFCASSRGQGSGNTIYFGEGSWLTVV.

The chain uses TRBV15 and TRBJ1-5; D remains unclear. Trimming removed 0 bases at V and 6 bases at J, with 6 bases between. The CDR3 covers 13 residues. Germline loops: CDR1 LNHNV, CDR2 YYDKDF (reference sequence). The CDR3 sequence is CATSRDRGQPQHF. In nucleotides, the CDR3 is TGTGCCACCAGCAGAGATCGAGGTCAGCCCCAGCATTTT.

This clone was recorded many times. V usage is TRBV9 and J usage is TRBJ1-1, with 10 bases identical to TRBD1. This CDR3 spans 15 amino acids. With 2 bases clipped from V and 2 bases from J, the junction kept 3 bases outside the gene matches. The germline V gene has CDR1 SGDLS and CDR2 YYNGEE. This chain's CDR3 is CASSVGTGANTEAFF. For the CDR3, the DNA is TGTGCCAGCAGCGTCGGGACAGGGGCCAACACTGAAGCTTTCTTT.

There are a few counts of this clone. The chain recombines TRBV6-2 or TRBV6-3 with TRBJ2-1, with 8 bases aligning to TRBD2. CDR1 MNHEY and CDR2 SVGEGT come from the germline V gene. Losses at the gene ends were 6 bases for V and 7 bases for J; bases not matched to a gene: 8. The CDR3 loop spans 14 amino acids. Here the CDR3 DNA reads TGTGCCAGCAGCTTAGCGGGACCCAGGAATGAGCAGTTCTTC. Amino acids: CASSLAGPRNEQFF.

This clone was seen a single time. This rearrangement joins TRBV6-5 to TRBJ2-3; D may be TRBD2 (6 bases). This CDR3 has 15 residues. Germline V CDR1 and CDR2: MNHEY, SVGAGI. V was trimmed by 7 bases and J by 2 bases, leaving 16 bases between them. This CDR3 is CASKGAGWDTDTQYF. The CDR3 nucleotides read TGTGCCAGCAAAGGGGCGGGGTGGGACACAGATACGCAGTATTTT.

This chain uses TRBV30 with TRBJ2-2; the match to TRBD2 covers 7 bases. After removal of 0 bases from V and 2 bases from J, the junction contained 3 bases not matched to a gene. The length of the CDR3 is 15 residues. The germline V gene has CDR1 GTSNPN and CDR2 SVGIG (reference sequence). The CDR3 DNA is TGTGCCTGGAGTGTCCGGGACTATAACACCGGGGAGCTGTTTTTT. Protein product: CAWSVRDYNTGELFF. The full variable domain, rest sourced from reference TRBV30 and TRBJ2-2, is SQTIHQWPATLVQPVGSPLSLECTVEGTSNPNLYWYRQAAGRGLQLLFYSVGIGQISSEVPQNLSASRPQDRQFILSSKKLLLSDSGFYLCAWSVRDYNTGELFFGEGSRLTVL.

J is TRBJ2-2 and V is TRBV19; 8 positions match TRBD1. Losses at the gene ends were 3 bases for V and 4 bases for J; bases not matched to a gene: 4. Germline V lookup: CDR1 LNHDA, CDR2 SQIVND (reference sequence). The CDR3 totals 15 residues. As DNA, the CDR3 is TGTGCCAGTAGTATGAGGACAGGGAGCACCGGGGAGCTGTTTTTT. Translation gives CASSMRTGSTGELFF.

The chain uses TRBV5-1 and TRBJ2-1; 9 bases align to TRBD2. CDR1 and CDR2 from the germline V gene are SGHRS and YFSETQ. Trimming at V came to 10 bases and at J to 9 bases, leaving 14 bases not matched to a gene. CDR3 length: 14 residues. In DNA, the CDR3 is TGCGCCTCTTGGGAGGGACTAGCTGCTGGTGAGCAGTTCTTC. Protein product: CASWEGLAAGEQFF.

The chain carries TRBV19 and TRBJ1-5, with a tentative D call TRBD1 (6 bases). V was shortened by 5 bases and J by 2 bases, with 22 bases between the two germline ends. The CDR3 is made up of 18 amino acids. The V gene's germline CDR1 is LNHDA and CDR2 SQIVND (reference sequence). Here the CDR3 reads CASSLGGGLGSGNQPQHF. The DNA of the CDR3 is TGTGCCAGTAGTTTAGGGGGAGGCCTTGGATCGGGCAATCAGCCCCAGCATTTT. Supplemented by reference TRBV19 and TRBJ1-5, the full variable domain reads DGGITQSPKYLFRKEGQNVTLSCEQNLNHDAMYWYRQDPGQGLRLIYYSQIVNDFQKGDIAEGYSVSREKKESFPLTVTSAQKNPTAFYLCASSLGGGLGSGNQPQHFGDGTRLSIL.

J is TRBJ2-7 and V is TRBV6-6, with 8 bases aligning to TRBD1. The CDR3 runs 13 residues. Germline lookup yields CDR1 MNHNY and CDR2 SVGAGI (reference sequence). J lost 2 bases, V lost 7 bases, and 4 bases had no gene match. The CDR3: CASNDRGTYEQYF. DNA for the CDR3: TGTGCCAGCAACGACAGGGGCACCTACGAGCAGTACTTC.

This chain connects TRBV7-8 to TRBJ2-7; the D gene is possibly TRBD1 (5 bases). CDR3 length: 14 residues. Trimming removed 5 bases at V and 0 bases at J, with 11 bases between. CDR1 SGHVS and CDR2 FQNEAQ come from the germline V gene. The CDR3 is CASSRADSSYEQYF. The CDR3 DNA sequence: TGTGCCAGCAGCCGGGCAGACAGCTCCTACGAGCAGTACTTC.

The chain uses TRBV19 and TRBJ2-1; tentatively, D is TRBD2 (6 bases). With 3 bases removed from V and 7 bases from J, the gap between germline ends came to 10 bases. The CDR3 runs 13 residues. Germline V gene lookup returns CDR1 LNHDA and CDR2 SQIVND (reference sequence). CDR3 bases: TGTGCCAGTAGTATGGGGGGACCGAATGAGCAGTTCTTC. Residues: CASSMGGPNEQFF.

The V call is TRBV5-1, the J call TRBJ2-7; D may be TRBD1 (5 bases). Between the trimmed V and J ends, which lost 4 bases and 4 bases, there was a span of 6 bases. The CDR3 loop spans 11 amino acids. Germline lookup yields CDR1 SGHRS and CDR2 YFSETQ. Here the CDR3 reads CASSRGYEQYF. The CDR3 bases are TGCGCCAGCAGCAGGGGATACGAGCAGTACTTC.